The 2 T cell receptor beta chains in this list originate from one sample, sequenced in a study of blood T cell repertoires in COVID-19. The table came from immunoSEQ multiplex PCR; TCRdb's copy has only in-frame clones and leaves some out. In the table there are 200,000 to 250,000 clones, roughly 84% of which are singletons. Sample: PBMCs or T cells enriched from blood (not recorded which). The receptors were gathered from a man aged 25-40 years in a cohort exposed to, infected with or recovered from COVID-19 (not recorded which).

The chain joins TRBV3-1 (or the pseudogene TRBV3-2) to TRBJ2-3; 8 bases are a match to TRBD2. After removal of 4 bases from V and 0 bases from J, the junction contained 15 bases not matched to a gene. Germline CDR1 LGHDT, CDR2 YNNKEL (reference sequence). The CDR3 sequence is 19 residues long. The CDR3, as DNA: TGTGCCAGCAGCCCTCATCATAGAAGGCGGGAGGCTAGCACAGATACGCAGTATTTT. It encodes CASSPHHRRREASTDTQYF.

The rearrangement uses TRBV28 and TRBJ2-7; a weak D match, TRBD1 (5 bases). CDR1 is MDHEN and CDR2 is SYDVKM in the germline V gene. This CDR3 is built from 13 residues. Trimming left V 7 bases short and J 3 bases short, with 13 bases between. DNA of the CDR3: TGTGCCAGCATCGGAACAGGCGTCTACGAGCAGTACTTC. Its translation is CASIGTGVYEQYF.